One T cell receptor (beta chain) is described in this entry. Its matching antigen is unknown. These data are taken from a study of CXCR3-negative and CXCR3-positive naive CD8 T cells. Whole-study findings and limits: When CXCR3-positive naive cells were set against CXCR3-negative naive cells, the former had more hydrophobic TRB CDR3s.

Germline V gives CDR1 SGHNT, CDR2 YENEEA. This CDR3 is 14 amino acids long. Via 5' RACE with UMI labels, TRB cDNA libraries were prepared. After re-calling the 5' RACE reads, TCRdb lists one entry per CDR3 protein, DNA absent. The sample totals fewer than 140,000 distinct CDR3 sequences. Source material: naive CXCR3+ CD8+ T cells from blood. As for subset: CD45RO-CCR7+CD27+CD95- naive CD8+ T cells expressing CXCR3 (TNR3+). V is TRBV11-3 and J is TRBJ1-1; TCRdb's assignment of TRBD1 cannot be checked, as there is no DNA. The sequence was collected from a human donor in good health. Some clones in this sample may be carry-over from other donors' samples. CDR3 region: CASSLDRDNTEAFF.